Given below is one T cell receptor beta chain in context. This clonotype came up many times. Its cognate antigen has yet to be identified. No qualities accompany the bases; no much larger clone lies one base away. Every patient had bone marrow sampled at the time of active disease. Isolation of bone marrow mononuclear cells was performed by Ficoll-Hypaque density gradient centrifugation. CD138-negative cells were obtained by negative selection after labeling with CD138 magnetic microbeads on a MACS separator, removing myeloma plasma cells. Flow cytometry on an Attune NxT with CD138 antibodies was used to check the purity of the isolated cells. TRIzol reagent was used to extract total RNA, and a NanoDrop spectrophotometer was used to quantify the extracted RNA. For each patient, the CD138-negative bone marrow sample underwent paired RNA-seq and IR-seq. This sample is drawn from a study of read filtering for tumor transcriptome and immune sequencing (dated by TCRdb to the early 2020s). Concerning the study at large: The cohort consisted of approximately 17 male and approximately 15 female patients, with a mean age of roughly 66 years and an age range of roughly 40 to 85. One of the main goals was to work out a read-filtering strategy for immune repertoire data, in particular whether clonotypes backed by only a single read should be removed. Whole-transcriptome libraries were prepared with the TruSeq RNA Access Library Prep Kit after DNase treatment. Using the same bone marrow samples, the study ran both targeted immune repertoire sequencing and bulk whole-transcriptome sequencing and then compared the TCR repertoires from each method. Under revised international staging, 8 or 9 patients fell into R-ISS I, 15 or so into R-ISS II and more than five into R-ISS III. TCR-region mapped reads per sample ranged from about 3.5 to 11 million with IR-seq versus only about 85 to 1273 with RNA-seq. Results and caveats for the whole study, not just this receptor: Removing single-read clonotypes increased the correlation between IR-seq and RNA-seq shared clonotype proportions. Single-read clonotypes made up around 85% of clonotypes but only approximately 3.7% of total reads in IR-seq, compared with 65% to 75% of clonotypes and 40% to 55% of reads in RNA-seq. Compared with RNA-seq, IR-seq captured clonotypes at much greater depth and more reliably, and a smaller IR-seq throughput was enough to identify most of the shared clonotypes. The sorted CD138-negative fraction was a mixed bone marrow immune population, not purified T cells.

The CDR3 covers 13 residues, taking in both the cysteine and the phenylalanine. The only DNA kept is the CDR3, 39 bases in frame from the first base. CDR1 is given as DFQATT and CDR2 as SNEGSKA, both from the germline V gene (reference sequence). Compared with germline, V lacks 6 bases and J lacks 7 bases; bases without a gene match: 11. TCR libraries were built from 400 ng RNA with the Immunoverse kit, using molecular barcoded adaptors covering alpha/delta and beta/gamma chains. TCR library preparation was performed with the same RNA that was used for transcriptome sequencing. An Illumina HiSeq 4000 with 2 x 150 cycles was used to sequence the TCR libraries. As for the original processing: MiXCR aligned TCR reads to human V, D, J and C references and assembled the aligned reads into CDR3 clonotypes, with quality filtering and error correction included. The tcR package in R was used to analyze clonotype counts and gene usage diversity. For inspection of raw mapping reads, RNA-seq reads were mapped by STAR aligner version 2.5.3a onto GRCh37 of the human genome. IR-seq fastq files were randomly downsampled with Seqtk 1.3 to test the effect of sequencing depth on detected clonotypes. In-frame beta chains were kept once TCRdb had trimmed the public reads at Q25 with fastp and called clones with MiXCR. When rows share a CDR3 protein, they turn into one entry using the most common DNA and genes. For this entry, the V and J calls and clone size follow TCRdb and not the study's own pipeline. This sample is represented by approximately 61,000 distinct CDR3 sequences; roughly a fifth of them were singletons. The top ten hold over 11% of the sample.

The receptor was isolated from a donor aged 40 or older with multiple myeloma. The V and J segments used are TRBV20-1 and TRBJ1-2; 7 middle bases align to TRBD1. Source material: a population of CD138-negative cells sorted from bone marrow. The meaning of the sample's cell subset or site label: bone marrow mononuclear cells depleted of CD138+ plasma/myeloma cells by negative magnetic selection. The CDR3: CSARPLQGTGYTF. The DNA is as follows: TGCAGTGCGAGGCCCCTACAGGGGACTGGCTACACCTTC.